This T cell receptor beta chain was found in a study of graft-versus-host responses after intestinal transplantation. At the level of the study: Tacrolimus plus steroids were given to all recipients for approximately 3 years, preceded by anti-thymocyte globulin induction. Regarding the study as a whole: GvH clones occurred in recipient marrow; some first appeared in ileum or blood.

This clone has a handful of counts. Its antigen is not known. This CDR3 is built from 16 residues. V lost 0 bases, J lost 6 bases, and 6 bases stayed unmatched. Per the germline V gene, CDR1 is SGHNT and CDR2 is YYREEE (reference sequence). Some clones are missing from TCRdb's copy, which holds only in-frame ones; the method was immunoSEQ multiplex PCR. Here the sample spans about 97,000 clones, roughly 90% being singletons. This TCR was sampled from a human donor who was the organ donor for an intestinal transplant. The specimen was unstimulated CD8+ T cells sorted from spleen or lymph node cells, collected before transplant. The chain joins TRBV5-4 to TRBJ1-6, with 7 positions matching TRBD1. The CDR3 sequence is CASSLVFRDSNSPLHF. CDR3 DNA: TGTGCCAGCAGCTTGGTTTTCAGGGACAGTAATTCACCCCTCCACTTT.